This T cell receptor beta chain was observed in a study of T cell changes during pregnancy in multiple sclerosis. Clones were read by immunoSEQ multiplex PCR, and TCRdb kept only the in-frame ones, dropping some. This sample carries about 86,000 clones, more than 85% of them seen once, and the ten largest clones take around 2%. The CDR3 covers 13 residues. CDR1 is MDHEN and CDR2 is SYDVKM in the germline V gene. Trimming took 2 bases from V and 0 from J, leaving 4 bases between them. The rearrangement joins TRBV28 to TRBJ1-1, with D unclear. The TCR originated in a female donor in good health, enrolled as a control in a pregnancy study. This material consisted of peripheral blood, taken in the first trimester of pregnancy. The DNA for the CDR3 is TGTGCCAGCAGTTTAGACATGAACACTGAAGCTTTCTTT. This sequence encodes CASSLDMNTEAFF.